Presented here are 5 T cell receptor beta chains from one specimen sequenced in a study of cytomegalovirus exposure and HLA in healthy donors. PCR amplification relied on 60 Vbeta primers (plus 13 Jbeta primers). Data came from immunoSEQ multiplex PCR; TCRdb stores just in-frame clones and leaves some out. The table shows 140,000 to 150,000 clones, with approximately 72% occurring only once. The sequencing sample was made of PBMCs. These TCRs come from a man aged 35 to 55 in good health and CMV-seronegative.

For the CDR3, the DNA is TGCAGCGTTGATGTACAGGGCGCCGGAAACACCATATATTTT. It translates to CSVDVQGAGNTIYF. The chain links TRBV29-1 to TRBJ1-3, with a possible D match to TRBD1 (6 bases). Germline CDR1 SQVTM, CDR2 ANQGSEA. V shed 3 bases and J shed 4 bases, with 13 bases lying between them. This CDR3 contains 14 residues.

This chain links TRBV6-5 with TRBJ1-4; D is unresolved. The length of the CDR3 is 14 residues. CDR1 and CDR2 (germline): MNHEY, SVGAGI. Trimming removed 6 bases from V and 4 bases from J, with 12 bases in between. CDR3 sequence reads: CASSRREFNEKLFF. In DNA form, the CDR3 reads TGTGCCAGCAGCCGCCGGGAGTTTAATGAAAAACTGTTTTTT.

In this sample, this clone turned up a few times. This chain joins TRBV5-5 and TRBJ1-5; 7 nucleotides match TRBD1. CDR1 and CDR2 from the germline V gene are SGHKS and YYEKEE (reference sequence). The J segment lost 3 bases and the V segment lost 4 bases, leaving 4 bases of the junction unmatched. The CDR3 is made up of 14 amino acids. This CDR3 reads CASSGDRPNQPQHF. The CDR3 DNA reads TGTGCCAGCAGCGGGGACAGACCCAATCAGCCCCAGCATTTT.

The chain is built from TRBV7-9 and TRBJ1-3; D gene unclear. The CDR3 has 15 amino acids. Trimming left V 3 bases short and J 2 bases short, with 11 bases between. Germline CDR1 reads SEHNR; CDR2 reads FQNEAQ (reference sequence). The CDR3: CASSLVTAPGNTIYF. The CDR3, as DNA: TGTGCCAGCAGCTTGGTAACAGCTCCTGGAAACACCATATATTTT.

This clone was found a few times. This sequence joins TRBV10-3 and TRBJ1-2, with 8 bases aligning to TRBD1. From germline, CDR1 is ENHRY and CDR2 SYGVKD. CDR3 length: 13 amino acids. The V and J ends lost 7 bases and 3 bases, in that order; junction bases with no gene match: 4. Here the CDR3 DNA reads TGTGCCATCACCGAGACAGGGGACTATGGCTACACCTTC. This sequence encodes CAITETGDYGYTF.